The 30 T cell receptor beta chains below were found in one sample sequenced in a study of T cell changes during pregnancy in multiple sclerosis. Data came from immunoSEQ multiplex PCR; TCRdb stores just in-frame clones and leaves some out. Among 48,000 or so clones listed, 94% were seen once. The sample consisted of CD4+ T cells from peripheral blood mononuclear cells, taken in the first trimester of pregnancy. The receptor source for this set is a female donor with multiple sclerosis, enrolled in a pregnancy study.

The CDR3 spells CASSSPGTFYGELFF. The CDR3 DNA reads TGTGCCAGCAGCTCACCCGGGACATTTTACGGGGAGCTGTTTTTT. The chain links TRBV11-2 to TRBJ2-2; D might be TRBD1 (6 bases). This CDR3 is built from 15 residues. With 4 bases removed from V and 7 bases from J, the gap between germline ends came to 16 bases. CDR1 SGHAT and CDR2 FQNNGV come from the germline V gene. The complete variable domain, with remaining parts taken from reference TRBV11-2 and TRBJ2-2, reads EAGVAQSPRYKIIEKRQSVAFWCNPISGHATLYWYQQILGQGPKLLIQFQNNGVVDDSQLPKDRFSAERLKGVDSTLKIQPAKLEDSAVYLCASSSPGTFYGELFFGEGSRLTVL.

The chain recombines TRBV6-4 with TRBJ2-2, with TRBD1 matching 7 bases. This CDR3 is built from 15 residues. Germline trimming cut 6 bases from V and 7 bases from J; bases unmatched to any gene: 11. The germline CDR1 and CDR2 sequences are MRHNA and SNTAGT. This CDR3 is CASRGDSLIIGELFF. The CDR3, as DNA: TGTGCCAGCAGGGGGGACAGTCTAATAATCGGGGAGCTGTTTTTT.

The gene calls are TRBV7-6 and TRBJ1-5; a weak D match, TRBD1 (5 bases). The CDR3 has 15 residues. The germline gives CDR1 SGHVS, CDR2 FNYEAQ. The germline V and J ends were trimmed by 1 base and 3 bases, with 10 bases remaining between them. CDR3 in amino acids: CASSLGGGFNQPQHF. The CDR3 DNA follows: TGTGCCAGCAGCTTAGGGGGGGGGTTCAATCAGCCCCAGCATTTT.

This sequence joins TRBV6-5 and TRBJ2-5; TRBD2 agrees at 9 bases. With 4 bases clipped from V and 5 bases from J, the junction kept 5 bases outside the gene matches. The CDR3 is 14 amino acids. Germline V gives CDR1 MNHEY, CDR2 SVGAGI. DNA of the CDR3: TGTGCCAGCAGTTTCGCGGGGGGGCGTGAGACCCAGTACTTC. Its protein product is CASSFAGGRETQYF.

J is TRBJ2-5 and V is TRBV5-5; TRBD2 matches at 10 bases. The CDR3 spans 15 residues. Germline loops: CDR1 SGHKS, CDR2 YYEKEE (reference sequence). The V segment lost 1 base and the J segment 1 base; nucleotides outside the gene matches: 1. The chain's CDR3 is CASSLLAGGQETQYF. As DNA, the CDR3 is TGTGCCAGCAGCTTGTTAGCGGGGGGCCAAGAGACCCAGTACTTC.

The rearrangement links TRBV19 to TRBJ1-1; TRBD1 might be the D (5 bases). The CDR3 consists of 17 residues. Germline V CDR1 and CDR2: LNHDA, SQIVND (reference sequence). V was clipped by 1 base and J by 6 bases, with 21 bases between them. CDR3 DNA: TGTGCCAGTAGTATAGGGCTATGGGCAGGGAAGTTGGCTGAAGCTTTCTTT. This translates into CASSIGLWAGKLAEAFF.

This chain links TRBV13 with TRBJ2-1; 8 bases align to TRBD1. The CDR3 extends over 17 amino acids. J lost 4 bases, V lost 5 bases, and 13 bases had no gene match. Germline V gene lookup returns CDR1 PRHDT and CDR2 FYEKMQ (reference sequence). The CDR3 sequence: CASSHGTGVSQYNEQFF. CDR3 in DNA: TGTGCCAGCAGCCATGGGACAGGCGTCAGCCAGTACAATGAGCAGTTCTTC. The variable domain in full, completed from reference TRBV13 and TRBJ2-1, reads AAGVIQSPRHLIKEKRETATLKCYPIPRHDTVYWYQQGPGQDPQFLISFYEKMQSDKGSIPDRFSAQQFSDYHSELNMSSLELGDSALYFCASSHGTGVSQYNEQFFGPGTRLTVL.

CDR3 coding DNA: TGTGCCAGTAGTATTTTAGGGGTGGCTGGAAACACCATATATTTT. Translating it yields CASSILGVAGNTIYF. The chain links TRBV19 to TRBJ1-3; TRBD1 might be the D (5 bases). The CDR3 is made up of 15 amino acids. The germline V gene has CDR1 LNHDA and CDR2 SQIVND (reference sequence). Trimming took 3 bases from V and 2 from J, leaving 11 bases between them.

This clone was seen only once. The rearrangement links TRBV9 to TRBJ1-1; TRBD1 is a possible D gene (5 bases). The V end lost 6 bases, the J end lost 0 bases, and 18 bases lay between the germline ends. CDR1 and CDR2 (germline): SGDLS, YYNGEE. The CDR3 is 16 amino acids. The CDR3 DNA follows: TGTGCCAGCAACCGGATGGGAAGGGGTATGAACACTGAAGCTTTCTTT. Translating it yields CASNRMGRGMNTEAFF.

This clone was detected only once. The chain recombines TRBV4-2 with TRBJ1-2, with 10 bases lining up with TRBD1. CDR1 LGHNA and CDR2 YNFKEQ come from the germline V gene. J gave up 8 bases and V 3 bases, and 18 bases lay outside the gene matches. This CDR3 has 18 residues. CDR3 amino acids: CASSHARTGTGAGVGYTF. The CDR3 DNA sequence: TGTGCCAGCAGCCATGCCCGGACCGGGACAGGGGCCGGAGTAGGCTACACCTTC.

The genes are TRBV5-1 and TRBJ1-1; maybe TRBD1 (6 bases). There are 14 residues in the CDR3. Deletions cut 4 bases from V and 4 bases from J, with 14 bases between. Germline values: CDR1 SGHRS, CDR2 YFSETQ. The CDR3, as DNA: TGCGCCAGCAGCCTCTACAGGGATCGCACTGAAGCTTTCTTT. Translating it yields CASSLYRDRTEAFF.

This chain uses TRBV25-1 with TRBJ2-5, with D possibly being TRBD2 (6 bases). With 6 bases removed from V and 0 bases from J, the gap between germline ends came to 11 bases. This CDR3 is built from 14 residues. Per germline, CDR1 MGHDK and CDR2 SYGVNS. CDR3 residues: CASSAGGNQETQYF. DNA for the CDR3: TGTGCCAGCAGCGCCGGGGGAAACCAAGAGACCCAGTACTTC.

The chain is built from TRBV9 and TRBJ1-2; tentatively, D is TRBD1 (6 bases). V gave up 7 bases and J gave up 5 bases, with 9 bases separating them. This CDR3 is 11 amino acids long. The germline V gene has CDR1 SGDLS and CDR2 YYNGEE. The DNA for the CDR3 is TGTGCCAGCGAGGGGGGGTATGGCTACACCTTC. The encoded protein is CASEGGYGYTF. Together with reference TRBV9 and TRBJ1-2, the CDR3 gives the full variable domain: DSGVTQTPKHLITATGQRVTLRCSPRSGDLSVYWYQQSLDQGLQFLIQYYNGEERAKGNILERFSAQQFPDLHSELNLSSLELGDSALYFCASEGGYGYTFGSGTRLTVV.

The chain links TRBV30 to TRBJ1-5; 9 nucleotides agree with TRBD1. Trimming at V came to 3 bases and at J to 0 bases, leaving 3 bases not matched to a gene. This CDR3 has 15 amino acids. Looked up from germline, CDR1 is GTSNPN and CDR2 is SVGIG (reference sequence). CDR3 sequence (DNA): TGTGCCTGGAGAAGGACAGGGGATAGCAATCAGCCCCAGCATTTT. Translating it yields CAWRRTGDSNQPQHF.

This chain links TRBV9 with TRBJ1-4; 7 nucleotides agree with TRBD1. The CDR3 is 13 residues long. From germline, CDR1 is SGDLS and CDR2 YYNGEE. The V and J ends lost 4 bases and 7 bases, in that order; junction bases with no gene match: 4. The CDR3 region has the DNA TGTGCCAGCAGCCCTGACAGGGCTGAAAAACTGTTTTTT. It translates to CASSPDRAEKLFF.

The chain couples TRBV7-2 to TRBJ1-6; a possible D gene is TRBD1 (5 bases). This CDR3 region has 17 residues. Per the germline V gene, CDR1 is SGHTA and CDR2 is FQGNSA. Trimming left V 2 bases short and J 7 bases short, with 18 bases between. The CDR3 DNA follows: TGTGCCAGCAGCTTAAATTCCCCGGGACTGCTAAATTCACCCCTCCACTTT. Translating it yields CASSLNSPGLLNSPLHF.

The rearrangement joins TRBV2 to TRBJ2-3; TRBD2 matches at 11 bases. Germline lookup yields CDR1 SNHLY and CDR2 FYNNEI. CDR3 size: 18 residues. V shed 4 bases, J shed 3 bases, and the junction held 12 bases outside the gene matches. The CDR3 DNA reads as TGTGCCAGCAGTGCCGGGACTAGCGGACTCGGGAGGACAGATACGCAGTATTTT. Translation: CASSAGTSGLGRTDTQYF.

This rearrangement joins TRBV2 to TRBJ2-7; D is unresolved. Germline lookup yields CDR1 SNHLY and CDR2 FYNNEI. The CDR3 totals 14 residues. V was clipped by 1 base and J by 3 bases, with 10 bases between them. The chain's CDR3 is CASSEGQIIYEQYF. As DNA, the CDR3 is TGTGCCAGCAGTGAAGGGCAGATTATCTACGAGCAGTACTTC.

The chain carries TRBV6-6 and TRBJ1-1; D possibly corresponds to TRBD1 (5 bases). The CDR3 is 14 amino acids. In germline, CDR1 is MNHNY, CDR2 SVGAGI (reference sequence). The germline V and J ends were trimmed by 7 bases and 1 base, with 13 bases remaining between them. The CDR3 sequence is CASTAGKTNTEAFF. CDR3 DNA sequence: TGTGCCAGCACCGCAGGGAAAACGAACACTGAAGCTTTCTTT.

The V gene is TRBV19, the J gene TRBJ2-5, with unresolved D. V lost 3 bases and J 3 bases, leaving 8 bases between the germline ends. This CDR3 is built from 13 residues. Per the germline V gene, CDR1 is LNHDA and CDR2 is SQIVND (reference sequence). This CDR3 is CASSMFRKETQYF. The CDR3 bases are TGTGCCAGTAGTATGTTCAGAAAAGAGACCCAGTACTTC. Full variable domain (missing parts from reference TRBV19 and TRBJ2-5): DGGITQSPKYLFRKEGQNVTLSCEQNLNHDAMYWYRQDPGQGLRLIYYSQIVNDFQKGDIAEGYSVSREKKESFPLTVTSAQKNPTAFYLCASSMFRKETQYFGPGTRLLVL.

The J gene is TRBJ2-2, the V gene TRBV5-1; 9 positions agree with TRBD2. The germline V gene encodes CDR1 SGHRS and CDR2 YFSETQ. The CDR3 extends over 15 amino acids. J lost 6 bases, V lost 4 bases, and 7 bases had no gene match. The CDR3 is CASSGNSGGSGELFF. DNA of the CDR3: TGCGCCAGCAGCGGTAATAGCGGGGGTTCCGGGGAGCTGTTTTTT.

The V gene is TRBV5-8, the J gene TRBJ2-1; D not resolved. The CDR3 totals 13 residues. V was pared by 2 bases and J by 3 bases, with 6 bases between. The germline V gene has CDR1 SGHTS and CDR2 YDEGEE. DNA for the CDR3: TGTGCCAGCAGCTTCGGAGTCTACAATGAGCAGTTCTTC. It encodes CASSFGVYNEQFF.

The chain couples TRBV7-2 to TRBJ2-7, with a weak D call TRBD1 (5 bases). Germline-derived CDR1 and CDR2 are SGHTA and FQGNSA. This CDR3 contains 14 residues. The germline V and J ends were trimmed by 5 bases and 2 bases, with 13 bases remaining between them. CDR3 nucleotides: TGTGCCAGCAGCCCTTCCCAGGGCCCCTACGAGCAGTACTTC. The encoded protein is CASSPSQGPYEQYF.

The rearrangement links TRBV4-1 to TRBJ1-3; D is unresolved. This CDR3 spans 13 amino acids. Germline values: CDR1 MGHRA, CDR2 YSYEKL. The germline V and J ends were trimmed by 1 base and 4 bases, with 5 bases remaining between them. The CDR3 region is CASSQVRGNTIYF. DNA of the CDR3: TGCGCCAGCAGCCAAGTGAGGGGAAACACCATATATTTT.

The gene calls are TRBV9 and TRBJ2-5, with a possible D match to TRBD1 (5 bases). V was shortened by 0 bases and J by 4 bases, with 16 bases between the two germline ends. CDR1 is SGDLS, CDR2 YYNGEE, per germline. The CDR3 is 16 residues long. CDR3 residues: CASSVVPGITGETQYF. CDR3 in DNA: TGTGCCAGCAGCGTAGTCCCTGGGATAACAGGAGAGACCCAGTACTTC.

The J gene is TRBJ1-2, the V gene TRBV15, with 8 bases fitting TRBD1. This CDR3 is 20 amino acids long. The germline gives CDR1 LNHNV, CDR2 YYDKDF (reference sequence). The V and J ends lost 0 bases and 3 bases, in that order; junction bases with no gene match: 18. The CDR3 region has the DNA TGTGCCACCAGCAGAGATGGGGGACCCGTGGACAGGGCTTCGTACTATGGCTACACCTTC. Its protein product is CATSRDGGPVDRASYYGYTF.

J is TRBJ2-7 and V is TRBV15; D remains ambiguous. The V and J ends lost 0 bases and 7 bases respectively, with 10 bases between them. Germline V gene sequence: CDR1 LNHNV, CDR2 YYDKDF (reference sequence). The CDR3 totals 13 residues. The chain's CDR3 is CATSRDSLREQYF. The CDR3 DNA reads as TGTGCCACCAGCAGAGATTCGCTACGAGAGCAGTACTTC.

The chain employs TRBV30 and TRBJ1-6; perhaps TRBD1 as D (5 bases). Germline V lookup: CDR1 GTSNPN, CDR2 SVGIG (reference sequence). Trimming took 3 bases from V and 7 from J, leaving 16 bases between them. CDR3 length: 15 residues. The DNA for the CDR3 is TGTGCCTGGAGGGGGCAAGGGGCCGGCAATTCACCCCTCCACTTT. Translation gives CAWRGQGAGNSPLHF.

The chain carries TRBV29-1 and TRBJ2-7, with TRBD1 matching over 9 bases. Per germline, CDR1 SQVTM and CDR2 ANQGSEA. The CDR3 consists of 12 residues. Losses at the gene ends were 5 bases for V and 5 bases for J; bases not matched to a gene: 4. The CDR3 DNA is TGCAGCGTTTCTGACAGGGGGAACGAGCAGTACTTC. Amino acid sequence: CSVSDRGNEQYF.

This chain uses TRBV5-4 with TRBJ1-2; D not certain. CDR1 SGHNT and CDR2 YYREEE come from the germline V gene (reference sequence). The CDR3 runs 13 residues. With 1 base removed from V and 3 bases from J, the gap between germline ends came to 7 bases. The CDR3 bases are TGTGCCAGCAGCTTGCGGGGTGACTATGGCTACACCTTC. Encoded protein: CASSLRGDYGYTF.